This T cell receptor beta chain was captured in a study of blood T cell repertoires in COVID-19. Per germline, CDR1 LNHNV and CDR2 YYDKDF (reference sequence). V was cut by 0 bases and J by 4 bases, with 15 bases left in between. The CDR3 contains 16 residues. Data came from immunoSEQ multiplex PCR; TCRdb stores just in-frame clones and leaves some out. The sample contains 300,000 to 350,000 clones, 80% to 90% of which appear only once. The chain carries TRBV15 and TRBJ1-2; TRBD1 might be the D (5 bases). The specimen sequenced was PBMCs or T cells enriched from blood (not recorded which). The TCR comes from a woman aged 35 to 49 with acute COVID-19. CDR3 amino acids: CATSRDVVTETYGYTF. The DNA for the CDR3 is TGTGCCACCAGCAGAGATGTTGTGACAGAAACCTATGGCTACACCTTC. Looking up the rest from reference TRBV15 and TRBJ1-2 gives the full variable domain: DAMVIQNPRYQVTQFGKPVTLSCSQTLNHNVMYWYQQKSSQAPKLLFHYYDKDFNNEADTPDNFQSRRPNTSFCFLDIRSPGLGDTAMYLCATSRDVVTETYGYTFGSGTRLTVV.